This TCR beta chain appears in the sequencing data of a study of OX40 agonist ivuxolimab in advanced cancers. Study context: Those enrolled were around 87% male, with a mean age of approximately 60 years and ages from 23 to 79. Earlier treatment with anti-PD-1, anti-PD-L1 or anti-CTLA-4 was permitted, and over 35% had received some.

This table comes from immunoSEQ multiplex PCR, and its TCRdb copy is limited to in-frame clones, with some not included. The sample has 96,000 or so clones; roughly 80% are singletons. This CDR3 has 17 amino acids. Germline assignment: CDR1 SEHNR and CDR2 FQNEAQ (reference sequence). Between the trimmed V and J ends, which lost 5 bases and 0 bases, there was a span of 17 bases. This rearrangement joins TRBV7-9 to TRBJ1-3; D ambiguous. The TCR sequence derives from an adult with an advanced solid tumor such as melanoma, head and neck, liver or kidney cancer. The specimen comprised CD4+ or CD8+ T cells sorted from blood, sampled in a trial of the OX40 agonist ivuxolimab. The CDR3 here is CASSVATLSPSGNTIYF. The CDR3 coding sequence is TGTGCCAGCAGCGTGGCTACGTTGAGCCCCTCTGGAAACACCATATATTTT.